The 16 T cell receptor beta chains given below trace back to one sample, sequenced in a study of T cell clonality in common variable immunodeficiency. The study's findings and limits: Fewer deletions and N-nucleotide insertions were reportedly seen in common variable immunodeficiency TCR beta sequences.

These TCRs are of unknown antigen specificity. Data came from immunoSEQ multiplex PCR; TCRdb stores just in-frame clones and leaves some out. Recorded here are tens of thousands of clones, none singletons. The specimen was peripheral blood mononuclear cells. Receptor source: a human donor with common variable immunodeficiency.

This clone was counted only a few times. The read terminates 3 residues before the CDR3 end, so the remaining end is supplied by the germline J gene. The chain has TRBV6-4 and TRBJ1-2; 11 bases map to TRBD1. J lost 5 bases, V lost 6 bases, and 2 bases had no gene match. Germline CDR1 reads MRHNA; CDR2 reads SNTAGT. This CDR3 has 13 amino acids. CDR3 in amino acids: CASRGQGGYGYTF. The DNA read from the CDR3 is TGTGCCAGCAGGGGACAGGGGGGTTATGGC.

This clone was detected only a few times. The DNA ends 3 residues before the CDR3 does, and the rest of the CDR3 is filled in from the germline J gene. V gene TRBV19 combines with J gene TRBJ1-1, with 7 bases identical to TRBD1. This CDR3 contains 15 residues. CDR1 is LNHDA and CDR2 is SQIVND in the germline V gene (reference sequence). The junction had 3 bases not matched to a gene; V was cut back by 1 base and J by 1 base. CDR3 DNA, as far as it was read: TGTGCCAGTAGTATAGTGGAGGGGGCGAACACTGAA. Encoded protein: CASSIVEGANTE. The entire CDR3 sequence reads CASSIVEGANTEAFF.

This clone was seen at least ten times. From the germline J gene comes the end of the CDR3, since the read stops 3 residues before it. The genes are TRBV23-1 and TRBJ2-3, with 7 bases fitting TRBD1. TRBV23-1 is an open reading frame, and its role is uncertain. Losses at the gene ends were 4 bases for V and 4 bases for J; bases not matched to a gene: 8. CDR3 length: 15 amino acids. The covered CDR3 bases are TGCGCCAGCAGTCCCCACTTAAGGGGGCCAGATACG. Residues: CASSPHLRGPDT. The whole CDR3 sequence is CASSPHLRGPDTQYF.

A note on this clone: Read coverage stops 3 residues before the CDR3 terminus; the germline J gene supplies the remainder. V is TRBV19 and J is TRBJ2-7; D is unresolved. Trimming left V 5 bases short and J 2 bases short, with 7 bases between. Germline V gene sequence: CDR1 LNHDA, CDR2 SQIVND (reference sequence). CDR3 length: 12 amino acids. The covered CDR3 bases are TGTGCCAGTAGTTCAGAGACCTACGAG. This sequence encodes CASSSETYE. The entire CDR3 is CASSSETYEQYF.

This clone was counted at least ten times. The part of the CDR3 DNA that was read is TGTGCCTGGAGTGTAAGGCAGGGGGTTCAGCCC. Translated, it gives CAWSVRQGVQP. The full CDR3 protein is CAWSVRQGVQPQHF. This chain joins TRBV30 and TRBJ1-5, with 7 bases lining up with TRBD1. The sequence runs out 3 residues before the end of the CDR3; the remainder is reconstructed from the germline J gene. Germline V gene lookup returns CDR1 GTSNPN and CDR2 SVGIG (reference sequence). The CDR3 is 14 residues long. Losses at the gene ends were 0 bases for V and 6 bases for J; bases not matched to a gene: 5.

In this sample, this clone turned up a few times. From the germline J gene comes the end of the CDR3, since the read stops 3 residues before it. J is TRBJ1-1 and V is TRBV18, with TRBD1 as a possible D gene (6 bases). Germline CDR1 KGHSH, CDR2 LQKENI. Trimming removed 4 bases at V and 2 bases at J, with 11 bases between. The CDR3 consists of 14 residues. CDR3 sequence: CASSRTASNTEAFF. The covered CDR3 bases are TGTGCCAGCTCACGGACAGCAAGCAACACTGAA.

In its sample, this clone was seen a few times. The CDR3 is cut off 3 residues early in the read; its end comes from the germline J gene. The chain has TRBV19 and TRBJ2-7, with D possibly TRBD2 on 6 matching bases. Germline CDR1 is LNHDA and CDR2 is SQIVND (reference sequence). V was cut by 5 bases and J by 2 bases, with 7 bases left in between. There are 12 residues in the CDR3. The CDR3 loop reads CASSAGTYEQYF. The part of the CDR3 DNA that was read is TGTGCCAGTAGTGCGGGGACCTACGAG.

This clone was seen at least ten times. The CDR3 extends 3 residues past the end of the read, so its final part is completed from the germline J gene. The rearrangement joins TRBV5-4 to TRBJ1-1; the D gene is possibly TRBD1 (6 bases). V lost 9 bases and J lost 1, with 13 bases in between. The CDR3 totals 13 residues. Germline CDR1 and CDR2: SGHNT and YYREEE (reference sequence). The CDR3 bases that were read are TGTGCCACTGGGGGACACCGGAACACTGAA. Its protein product is CATGGHRNTE. The full CDR3 is CATGGHRNTEAFF.

This clone was seen only a few times. The CDR3 goes on 3 residues after the read ends, and that part is filled in from the germline J gene. In the same sample, other DNA sequences code for this CDR3. V and J are TRBV7-9 and TRBJ2-1; D perhaps matches TRBD1 (5 bases). Germline V lookup: CDR1 SEHNR, CDR2 FQNEAQ (reference sequence). V was trimmed by 4 bases and J by 9 bases, leaving 16 bases between them. The CDR3 extends over 14 amino acids. Here the CDR3 reads CASSSTGGVTEQFF. The CDR3 bases that were read are TGTGCCAGCAGCTCAACAGGTGGGGTAACTGAG.

This clone showed up many times. Read sequence stops 3 residues before the CDR3 end, and the germline J gene provides the missing end. Other DNA sequences from this sample encode an identical CDR3 as well. This chain connects TRBV18 to TRBJ1-2; D might be TRBD1 (6 bases). V was cut by 4 bases and J by 6 bases, with 9 bases left in between. CDR1 and CDR2 (germline): KGHSH, LQKENI. CDR3 length equals 12 residues. The part of the CDR3 DNA that was read is TGTGCCAGCTCACTGACAGGAGATGGC. Amino acid sequence: CASSLTGDG. The full-length CDR3 reads as CASSLTGDGYTF.

There are many counts of this clone. The sequence runs out 3 residues before the end of the CDR3; the remainder is reconstructed from the germline J gene. This chain links TRBV20-1 with TRBJ1-5, with 9 bases matching TRBD1. The CDR3 consists of 17 residues. CDR1 is DFQATT and CDR2 is SNEGSKA in the germline V gene (reference sequence). Trimming cost V 6 bases and J 0 bases; bases outside gene matches: 12. CDR3 protein: CSALPGDRAYSNQPQHF. The sequenced part of the CDR3 DNA is TGCAGTGCCCTCCCCGGGGACAGGGCTTATAGCAATCAGCCC.

This clone was seen more than once but under ten times. The observed sequence ends 3 residues before the CDR3 terminus, with the missing tail filled in from the germline J gene. V gene TRBV6-2 or TRBV6-3 combines with J gene TRBJ2-2; 16 bases are shared with TRBD2. This CDR3 comprises 17 residues. Germline V gives CDR1 MNHEY, CDR2 SVGEGT. The ends lost 7 bases at V and 6 bases at J; junction bases unmatched: 8. Here the CDR3 reads CASTPRGTSGGAGELFF. The CDR3 bases that were read are TGTGCCAGCACACCCCGAGGGACTAGCGGGGGGGCCGGGGAG.

There are many counts of this clone. The read terminates 3 residues ahead of where the CDR3 ends, so the germline J gene completes it. V gene TRBV20-1 combines with J gene TRBJ2-7; 7 nucleotides match TRBD1. CDR1 and CDR2 (germline): DFQATT, SNEGSKA (reference sequence). With 5 bases clipped from V and 1 base from J, the junction kept 8 bases outside the gene matches. The CDR3 has 14 residues. Incomplete CDR3 DNA: TGCAGTGCTGTCGGGACAGTAGTTTCCTACGAG. It is translated as CSAVGTVVSYE. The full CDR3 is CSAVGTVVSYEQYF.

This clone was counted only a few times. The CDR3 extends 3 residues past the end of the read, so its final part is completed from the germline J gene. V gene TRBV18 combines with J gene TRBJ1-4, with D maybe TRBD1 (5 bases). This CDR3 contains 12 residues. The germline CDR1 and CDR2 sequences are KGHSH and LQKENI. The covered CDR3 bases are TGTGCCAGCTCCCGAAATGGACAAGAA. This sequence encodes CASSRNGQE. The full CDR3 sequence reads CASSRNGQELFF.

This clone was observed at least ten times. The read halts 3 residues ahead of the CDR3 end, with the missing end drawn from the germline J gene. The chain has TRBV7-2 and TRBJ1-1; D unresolved. Trimming took off 4 bases at V and 1 base at J, with 10 bases between the two ends. CDR1 is SGHTA, CDR2 FQGNSA, per germline. This CDR3 region has 14 residues. Partial CDR3 DNA: TGTGCCAGCAGCTCAACACATGGGAACACTGAA. Translated, it gives CASSSTHGNTE. The full CDR3 sequence reads CASSSTHGNTEAFF.

For this clone: Sequencing ends 3 residues short of the CDR3 end; the germline J gene provides the rest. The rearrangement uses TRBV4-2 and TRBJ2-7; 12 bases fit TRBD2. V dropped 0 bases and J dropped 2; count of bases not matched to a gene: 2. This CDR3 spans 16 amino acids. Germline V gene sequence: CDR1 LGHNA, CDR2 YNFKEQ. The CDR3 reads CASSQEPSGGAYEQYF. The sequenced part of the CDR3 DNA is TGTGCCAGCAGCCAAGAACCTAGCGGGGGGGCCTACGAG.